This TCR beta chain was found in a study of early T cells in non-severe SARS-CoV-2 infection (dated by TCRdb to the early 2020s). The study in broad terms: Bulk RNA from unsorted whole blood was used for TCR sequencing, so alpha and beta chains could not be paired. Summary of the overall study and its limitations: VDJdb matching was skewed toward anti-spike CD8 responses and likely underestimated virus-specific expansions, missing private and CD4 specificities.

A case-control design nested within a healthcare worker cohort in London, UK, was used, with weekly nasopharyngeal swab PCR tests and blood sampling performed. Healthcare workers were recruited between 23 and 31 March 2020, during the week of the UK lockdown, and were followed weekly for up to roughly 15 weeks. There are many counts of this clonotype. What this receptor recognizes is not known. Base qualities were left out, and no much larger clone turns up one base away. Libraries were constructed by 5' RACE. TCRdb names NextSeq 500 as the instrument used. In the TCR library protocol, unique molecular identifiers were attached to individual cDNA molecules to correct for PCR bias and sequencing error. Both TCR alpha and beta chains were sequenced, and tight co-correlation was observed between alpha and beta sequence abundances in each sample. The source study handled its data this way. Decombinator V4 was used to annotate TCR sequences for V gene, J gene and CDR3. Expanded TCRs were defined as changing significantly between any two time points under a Poisson model with p below 0.0001. Abundances of TCRs were expressed as counts per million after normalisation to the total number of TCRs sequenced in each sample. TRAV1-2 paired with TRAJ12, TRAJ20 or TRAJ33 defined MAIT TCRs, while TRAV10 paired with TRAJ18 defined iNKT TCRs. VDJdb, accessed on 1 November 2021, was searched for TCRs annotated for CMV, EBV and SARS-CoV-2, and TCRs annotated for more than one antigen were excluded. TCRdb applied fastp at Q25 and MiXCR to the public reads, then kept only in-frame beta chains. Records with the same CDR3 protein are collapsed into one entry carrying the most frequent genes and DNA. The V and J calls and clone size come from TCRdb's table, not from the authors' own analysis. This sample comprises 54,000 or so distinct CDR3 sequences, approximately 5.6% of them detected only once. The ten largest clones take up 6.5% to 8.5% of the sample.

V loses 4 bases at its end and J loses 6 bases; junction bases beyond the gene matches: 14. The cysteine opens and the phenylalanine closes a CDR3 of 16 amino acids. Here the CDR3 DNA is all that survives: 48 bases in frame from base 1. The germline V gene (reference sequence) provides CDR1 SGHNT and CDR2 YYREEE. This receptor was taken from an adult who was a healthcare worker with PCR-confirmed SARS-CoV-2 infection or an uninfected control (not recorded which). The chain couples TRBV5-4 to TRBJ1-2; 8 bases in the junction line up with TRBD1. Sequenced: whole blood. This receptor has the CDR3 CASSPRGGQGAHGYTF. The bases read TGTGCCAGCAGCCCACGGGGGGGGCAGGGGGCGCATGGCTACACCTTC.